The 29 T cell receptor beta chains listed next were all sequenced from one sample in a study of PD-1 blockade in classical Hodgkin lymphoma. Repertoires were generated with immunoSEQ multiplex PCR, while TCRdb's copy carries only in-frame clones and drops some. The sample includes 8,000 to 10,000 clones, around 72% of them seen just once. Indicated time point: cycle 4 day 1 (C4D1), after five to seven weeks of nivolumab. All patients relapsed after autologous stem cell transplantation, and brentuximab vedotin exposure varied. Researchers used magnetic negative selection to pull out pure CD4+ T cells from thawed PBMCs. The sample was CD4+ T cells from blood, taken before the fourth cycle of nivolumab. All receptors derive from a human donor with classical Hodgkin lymphoma.

This chain joins TRBV6-5 and TRBJ1-5; D possibly corresponds to TRBD1 (5 bases). V was shortened by 8 bases and J by 7 bases, with 15 bases between the two germline ends. CDR3 size: 13 residues. Germline values: CDR1 MNHEY, CDR2 SVGAGI. The CDR3 DNA is TGTGCCAGCTCAATACGGGGGGGGCAGCCCCAGCATTTT. Amino acids: CASSIRGGQPQHF.

V and J are TRBV6-6 and TRBJ2-1; D not resolved. Trimming removed 4 bases from V and 9 bases from J, with 22 bases in between. CDR3 length equals 16 residues. CDR1 is MNHNY and CDR2 is SVGAGI in the germline V gene (reference sequence). The DNA for the CDR3 is TGTGCCAGCAGTTCTGCCTTCGGTTTAGGGAATTTTGAGCAGTTCTTC. Protein: CASSSAFGLGNFEQFF.

Only one count was recorded for this clone. J is TRBJ1-2 and V is TRBV28, with D tentatively TRBD1 (6 bases). V was trimmed by 3 bases and J by 6 bases, leaving 11 bases between them. CDR1 is MDHEN, CDR2 SYDVKM, per germline. The CDR3 consists of 13 residues. The CDR3 reads CASSLDSLDGYTF. For the CDR3, the DNA is TGTGCCAGCAGTTTGGACAGTCTTGATGGCTACACCTTC.

This clone was recorded only once. J is TRBJ2-5 and V is TRBV10-3; tentative D call: TRBD2 (6 bases). The DNA end is a closer match to TRBJ2-7, so the J assignment may be wrong. The CDR3 contains 15 residues. The germline V gene encodes CDR1 ENHRY and CDR2 SYGVKD. As DNA, the CDR3 is TGTGCCATCAGTGGCGGGGCGGACGCTGCCTACGAGCAGTACTTC. Residues: CAISGGADAAYEQYF.

The chain combines TRBV28 with TRBJ1-6; no firm D call. Germline values: CDR1 MDHEN, CDR2 SYDVKM. This CDR3 contains 14 residues. The V and J ends lost 4 bases and 4 bases respectively, with 8 bases between them. The CDR3 loop reads CASSSGTYNSPLHF. The DNA for the CDR3 is TGTGCCAGCAGTTCAGGCACTTATAATTCACCCCTCCACTTT.

The rearrangement joins TRBV5-8 to TRBJ1-2; D may be TRBD1 (5 bases). V was shortened by 5 bases and J by 12 bases, with 20 bases between the two germline ends. CDR1 is SGHTS and CDR2 is YDEGEE in the germline V gene. This CDR3 has 13 amino acids. CDR3 amino acids: CASSRAGINRDTF. The CDR3 DNA is TGTGCCAGCAGTAGGGCAGGGATAAACCGCGACACCTTC.

This clone was counted only a few times. The chain employs TRBV29-1 and TRBJ1-5; no reliable D call. The CDR3 loop spans 13 amino acids. The germline V gene has CDR1 SQVTM and CDR2 ANQGSEA. Deletions cut 4 bases from V and 5 bases from J, with 12 bases between. CDR3 DNA sequence: TGCAGCGTTGGCCTCACGCGGGATCAGCCCCAGCATTTT. Translated, it gives CSVGLTRDQPQHF.

The chain carries TRBV6-6 and TRBJ1-6; perhaps TRBD1 as D (5 bases). The V end lost 8 bases, the J end lost 10 bases, and 18 bases lay between the germline ends. The germline gives CDR1 MNHNY, CDR2 SVGAGI (reference sequence). The CDR3 has 14 residues. The CDR3 sequence: CASGAQVRNSPLHF. CDR3 nucleotides: TGTGCCAGCGGTGCACAGGTCAGGAACTCACCCCTCCACTTT.

V and J are TRBV28 and TRBJ1-2, with unresolved D. CDR1 and CDR2 from the germline V gene are MDHEN and SYDVKM. This CDR3 contains 13 residues. V was pared by 2 bases and J by 8 bases, with 12 bases between. The DNA for the CDR3 is TGTGCCAGCAGTTTAAGGGCAGCTCGGGGCTACACCTTC. It translates to CASSLRAARGYTF.

A few counts support this clone. The chain employs TRBV29-1 and TRBJ2-1; TRBD1 agrees at 9 bases. Losses at the gene ends were 4 bases for V and 4 bases for J; bases not matched to a gene: 5. The CDR3 extends over 14 amino acids. Germline CDR1 and CDR2: SQVTM and ANQGSEA. The CDR3 DNA is TGCAGCGTTGGGACAGGGGCCCTATACAATGAGCAGTTCTTC. Amino acids: CSVGTGALYNEQFF.

The V call is TRBV4-1, the J call TRBJ1-2, with D hard to call. CDR3 length: 15 amino acids. The V gene's germline CDR1 is MGHRA and CDR2 YSYEKL. Trimming left V 3 bases short and J 6 bases short, with 17 bases between. CDR3 nucleotide sequence: TGCGCCAGCAGCCACATTGACCCCTCGGCCGATGGCTACACCTTC. Protein product: CASSHIDPSADGYTF.

In its sample, this clone was seen a few times. The chain is built from TRBV6-5 and TRBJ1-1; no clear D. Trimming took off 4 bases at V and 1 base at J, with 7 bases between the two ends. Germline loops: CDR1 MNHEY, CDR2 SVGAGI. CDR3 length: 13 residues. This chain's CDR3 is CASSWVANTEAFF. The CDR3 DNA reads as TGTGCCAGCAGTTGGGTCGCGAACACTGAAGCTTTCTTT.

The chain carries TRBV5-1 and TRBJ1-2; D is ambiguous. Germline values: CDR1 SGHRS, CDR2 YFSETQ. This CDR3 has 14 amino acids. V was cut by 0 bases and J by 2 bases, with 8 bases left in between. The CDR3 loop is CASSLDSPNYGYTF. CDR3 DNA: TGCGCCAGCAGCTTGGACAGCCCAAACTATGGCTACACCTTC.

The J gene is TRBJ2-2, the V gene TRBV5-5; tentatively, D is TRBD1 (6 bases). The CDR3 sequence is 17 residues long. Trimming stripped 0 bases from V and 1 base from J, with 13 bases between. Looked up from germline, CDR1 is SGHKS and CDR2 is YYEKEE (reference sequence). CDR3 loop: CASSLEGWDKNTGELFF. The CDR3 coding sequence is TGTGCCAGCAGCTTGGAGGGGTGGGACAAGAACACCGGGGAGCTGTTTTTT.

The chain has TRBV30 and TRBJ1-4; 8 nucleotides agree with TRBD1. The CDR3 is made up of 14 amino acids. Trimming cost V 4 bases and J 10 bases; bases outside gene matches: 11. From germline, CDR1 is GTSNPN and CDR2 SVGIG (reference sequence). For the CDR3, the DNA is TGTGCCTGGACAACCGGGACAGGTTTTAGAAAACTGTTTTTT. As protein: CAWTTGTGFRKLFF.

The V and J genes are TRBV7-3 and TRBJ2-7; TRBD2 matches 9 bases. Germline V gives CDR1 SGHTA, CDR2 FQGTGA. Trimming cost V 5 bases and J 0 bases; bases outside gene matches: 8. The CDR3 length is 16 residues. CDR3 sequence (DNA): TGTGCCAGCAGCCTCGTAGCGGGGGCGTCCTCCTACGAGCAGTACTTC. Protein product: CASSLVAGASSYEQYF.

This chain connects TRBV5-1 to TRBJ2-3; D possibly corresponds to TRBD2 (6 bases). This CDR3 contains 13 residues. Germline CDR1 and CDR2: SGHRS and YFSETQ. V dropped 5 bases and J dropped 6 bases, with 13 bases sitting between them. The CDR3 protein is CASRPGVGDTQYF. DNA of the CDR3: TGCGCCAGCAGGCCGGGAGTCGGGGATACGCAGTATTTT. Together with reference TRBV5-1 and TRBJ2-3, the CDR3 gives the full variable domain: KAGVTQTPRYLIKTRGQQVTLSCSPISGHRSVSWYQQTPGQGLQFLFEYFSETQRNKGNFPGRFSGRQFSNSRSEMNVSTLELGDSALYLCASRPGVGDTQYFGPGTRLTVL.

The chain is built from TRBV18 and TRBJ1-4, with D hard to call. The germline V gene has CDR1 KGHSH and CDR2 LQKENI. The CDR3 is 15 residues long. The V end lost 9 bases, the J end lost 7 bases, and 21 bases lay between the germline ends. CDR3 sequence (DNA): TGTGCCAGTTCCCAAAGTCCCGGCAGCGGTGAAAAACTGTTTTTT. This codes for CASSQSPGSGEKLFF.

The chain uses TRBV7-2 and TRBJ2-5; 7 bases are shared with TRBD2. From germline, CDR1 is SGHTA and CDR2 FQGNSA. The length of the CDR3 is 15 residues. With V trimmed by 3 bases and J by 4 bases, 8 bases remained unmatched. The CDR3 is CASSFSMGGAETQYF. CDR3 DNA sequence: TGTGCCAGCAGCTTCTCAATGGGAGGGGCAGAGACCCAGTACTTC.

The chain uses TRBV19 and TRBJ1-1; no firm D call. The V and J ends lost 0 bases and 5 bases respectively, with 10 bases between them. Germline CDR1 LNHDA, CDR2 SQIVND (reference sequence). The CDR3 loop spans 14 amino acids. In nucleotides, the CDR3 is TGTGCCAGTAGTATAGAGGGTGCGGAGACTGAAGCTTTCTTT. Amino acid sequence: CASSIEGAETEAFF.

CDR3 protein: CASRRDTMNTEAFF. CDR3 bases: TGTGCCAGCAGACGGGACACCATGAACACTGAAGCTTTCTTT. The chain combines TRBV2 with TRBJ1-1, with D perhaps matching TRBD1 (6 bases). Germline CDR1 is SNHLY and CDR2 is FYNNEI. The CDR3 is made up of 14 amino acids. V was clipped by 6 bases and J by 0 bases, with 11 bases between them.

This clone came up once. V usage is TRBV4-1 and J usage is TRBJ1-2; 8 nucleotides line up with TRBD1. Germline assignment: CDR1 MGHRA and CDR2 YSYEKL. This CDR3 spans 15 amino acids. V lost 0 bases and J lost 2; bases outside the gene matches: 2. This CDR3 is CASSQDRTGNYGYTF. In DNA, the CDR3 is TGCGCCAGCAGCCAAGACCGGACAGGGAACTATGGCTACACCTTC.

The chain combines TRBV5-1 with TRBJ1-2; D uncertain. The CDR3 has 12 residues. Germline CDR1 is SGHRS and CDR2 is YFSETQ. Trimming removed 0 bases from V and 7 bases from J, with 7 bases in between. This chain's CDR3 is CASSLVGSGYTF. Written as DNA, the CDR3 is TGCGCCAGCAGCTTGGTAGGGTCTGGCTACACCTTC.

The CDR3 is CASSPRRGELFF. The CDR3 coding sequence is TGTGCCAGCAGCCCAAGGAGGGGGGAGCTGTTTTTT. This chain connects TRBV6-6 to TRBJ2-2, with D maybe TRBD2 (5 bases). V gave up 6 bases and J gave up 8 bases, with 10 bases separating them. The CDR3 is 12 amino acids. Germline CDR1 MNHNY, CDR2 SVGAGI (reference sequence).

The chain couples TRBV7-9 to TRBJ1-2; D is undetermined. V dropped 1 base and J dropped 8 bases, with 8 bases sitting between them. The CDR3 is 12 amino acids. The germline V gene encodes CDR1 SEHNR and CDR2 FQNEAQ (reference sequence). The CDR3 protein is CASSLVGVGYTF. DNA of the CDR3: TGTGCCAGCAGCTTAGTCGGTGTGGGCTACACCTTC. Filled out from reference TRBV7-9 and TRBJ1-2, the complete variable domain reads DTGVSQNPRHKITKRGQNVTFRCDPISEHNRLYWYRQTLGQGPEFLTYFQNEAQLEKSRLLSDRFSAERPKGSFSTLEIQRTEQGDSAMYLCASSLVGVGYTFGSGTRLTVV.

The chain joins TRBV18 to TRBJ2-2; D gene uncertain. Germline CDR1 is KGHSH and CDR2 is LQKENI. The CDR3 length is 16 residues. Trimming took off 2 bases at V and 1 base at J, with 11 bases between the two ends. CDR3 loop: CASSPVQLQNTGELFF. The DNA of the CDR3 is TGTGCCAGCTCACCAGTTCAGCTCCAGAACACCGGGGAGCTGTTTTTT.

The chain joins TRBV9 to TRBJ2-5; possibly TRBD1 or TRBD2 for D (5 bases each). This CDR3 is 17 amino acids long. CDR1 is SGDLS and CDR2 is YYNGEE in the germline V gene. V lost 3 bases, J lost 1 base, and 19 bases lay in between. CDR3 in DNA: TGTGCCAGCAGCGCCGGGACCGACACCTCCATCCAAGAGACCCAGTACTTC. Translated, it gives CASSAGTDTSIQETQYF.

This clone was counted between two and nine times. The rearrangement uses TRBV7-9 and TRBJ1-6; no firm D call. This CDR3 region has 13 residues. Germline V gene data show CDR1 as SEHNR and CDR2 as FQNEAQ (reference sequence). V dropped 0 bases and J dropped 10 bases, with 7 bases sitting between them. The CDR3 reads CASSLAGMSPLHF. CDR3 bases: TGTGCCAGCAGCTTAGCGGGAATGTCACCCCTCCACTTT.

The V and J genes are TRBV13 and TRBJ1-3; tentative D call: TRBD1 (5 bases). Germline CDR1 is PRHDT and CDR2 is FYEKMQ (reference sequence). The CDR3 has 15 residues. The V and J ends lost 6 bases and 7 bases respectively, with 19 bases between them. This CDR3 reads CASRRIARGTNTIYF. CDR3 nucleotide sequence: TGTGCCAGCAGGAGAATCGCACGGGGGACGAACACCATATATTTT.